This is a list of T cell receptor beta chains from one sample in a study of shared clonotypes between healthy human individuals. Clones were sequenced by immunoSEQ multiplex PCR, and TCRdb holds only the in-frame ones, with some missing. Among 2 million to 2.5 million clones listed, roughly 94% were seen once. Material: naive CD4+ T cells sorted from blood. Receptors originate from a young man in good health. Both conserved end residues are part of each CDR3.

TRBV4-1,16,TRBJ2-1,CASSQRLVTWGNEQFF
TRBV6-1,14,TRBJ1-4,CASSETPGRAELFF
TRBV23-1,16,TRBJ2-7,CASSQNSGQGRGEQYF
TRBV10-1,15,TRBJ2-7,CASSRGGTGYYEQYF
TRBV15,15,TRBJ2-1,CATSMGLAGPNEQFF
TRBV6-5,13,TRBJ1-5,CASSRDRDQPQHF
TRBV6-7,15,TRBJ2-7,CASRSNRPRLYEQYF
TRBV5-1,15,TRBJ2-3,CASSLPGTSTDTQYF
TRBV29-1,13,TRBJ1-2,CSAEPGREYGYTF
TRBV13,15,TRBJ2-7,CASSLRTRSSYEQYF
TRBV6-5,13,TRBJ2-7,CASSTMGLSEQYF
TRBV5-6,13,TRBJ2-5,CASSQGGVETQYF
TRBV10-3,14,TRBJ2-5,CATISSGKHETQYF
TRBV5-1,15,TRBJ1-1,CASSLRVGNEGEAFF
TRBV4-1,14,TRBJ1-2,CASSQGRVDYGYTF
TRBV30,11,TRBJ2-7,CAWRELGEQYF
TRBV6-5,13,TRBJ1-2,CASSLGTYYGYTF